This TCR beta chain derives from a study of T cells of healthy individuals. One entry per CDR3 protein, called by TCRdb with MiXCR from the 5' RACE reads. The table lists nearly 100,000 distinct CDR3 sequences, approximately 15% of them singletons. Only a few counts were recorded for this clonotype. Per the germline V gene, CDR1 is SGHRS and CDR2 is YFSETQ. The CDR3 length is 13 residues. V was shortened by 4 bases and J by 2 bases, with 6 bases between the two germline ends. The clonotype comes from a human donor in good health. The V gene is TRBV5-1, the J gene TRBJ2-2; the D is unclear. CDR3 amino acids: CASSPFNTGELFF. Written as DNA, the CDR3 is TGCGCCAGCAGCCCCTTTAACACCGGGGAGCTGTTTTTT.